Here is one TCR beta chain with its context. Trimming removed 2 bases at V and 3 bases at J, with 20 bases between. The CDR3 is made up of 17 amino acids. CDR1 is GTSNPN and CDR2 is SVGIG in the germline V gene (reference sequence). The data originate from a study of cytotoxic CD8 clonotypes in ibrutinib-treated CLL. Clones were read by immunoSEQ multiplex PCR, and TCRdb kept only the in-frame ones, dropping some. In the table there are approximately 120,000 clones, around four fifths of which are singletons. The specimen was PBMCs, collected after 24 months of ibrutinib treatment. The chain combines TRBV30 with TRBJ1-3; D not resolved. The origin of this receptor is a human donor with chronic lymphocytic leukemia. The CDR3 DNA reads as TGTGCCTGGAGTCTCGGGTATGCGGGGAGATTTGGAAACACCATATATTTT. Translation: CAWSLGYAGRFGNTIYF.